This T cell receptor beta chain was sequenced in a study of control samples from healthy donors and cancer patients. This CDR3 contains 16 residues. Repertoires were generated with immunoSEQ multiplex PCR, while TCRdb's copy carries only in-frame clones and drops some. Here the sample spans approximately 150,000 clones, around 92% being singletons. The sequence derives from a woman aged 40 to 55 in good health. The sample was blood. The chain combines TRBV21-1 with TRBJ2-1; the table's TRBD1 call for D was not verified on the DNA. TRBV21-1 has pseudogene status. CDR3 region: CASSKDRDRSRNEQFF. The CDR3 nucleotides read TGTGCCAGCAGCAAAGACCGGGACAGGTCACGAAATGAGCAGTTCTTC.